This T cell receptor (beta chain) came from a study of T cells after yellow fever vaccination. CDR1 and CDR2 from the germline V gene are MGHDK and SYGVNS. This CDR3 is built from 14 residues. Deletions cut 4 bases from V and 4 bases from J, with 11 bases between. This clonotype was seen only a few times. 5'RACE template switching produced TCR cDNA carrying a universal primer site and UMIs. TCRdb used MiXCR to reprocess the 5' RACE reads, holding one entry per CDR3 protein. The table includes some 54,000 distinct CDR3 sequences, about 6.6% detected once. The chain combines TRBV25-1 with TRBJ2-1, with a weak D call TRBD2 (6 bases). The source of this sequence is a man aged 18 to 29 who received the YFV17D yellow fever vaccine. Sequences were derived from CD8+ T cells not binding an NS4B(214-222) dextramer, sorted from PBMCs, sampled approximately 40 days after the first yellow fever vaccination. The CDR3 bases are TGTGCCAGCAGTGGTCCGGGAGCGTACAATGAGCAGTTCTTC. Translation: CASSGPGAYNEQFF.